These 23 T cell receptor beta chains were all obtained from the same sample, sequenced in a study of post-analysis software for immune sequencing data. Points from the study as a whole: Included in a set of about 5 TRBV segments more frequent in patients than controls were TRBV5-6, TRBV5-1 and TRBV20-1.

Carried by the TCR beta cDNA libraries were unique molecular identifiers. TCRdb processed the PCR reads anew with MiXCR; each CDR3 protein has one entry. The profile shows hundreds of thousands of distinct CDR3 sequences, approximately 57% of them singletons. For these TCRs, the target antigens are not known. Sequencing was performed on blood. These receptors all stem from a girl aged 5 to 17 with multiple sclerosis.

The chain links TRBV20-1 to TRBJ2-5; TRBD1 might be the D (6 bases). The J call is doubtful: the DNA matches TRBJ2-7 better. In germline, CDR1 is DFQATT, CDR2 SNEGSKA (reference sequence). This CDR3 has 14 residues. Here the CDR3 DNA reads TGCAGTGCTAGTGGATGGCAGGGGTACTACGAGCAGTACTTC. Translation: CSASGWQGYYEQYF.

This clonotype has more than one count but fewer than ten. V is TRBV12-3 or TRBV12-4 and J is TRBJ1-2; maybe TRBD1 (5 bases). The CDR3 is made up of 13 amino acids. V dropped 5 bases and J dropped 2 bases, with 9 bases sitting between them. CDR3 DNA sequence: TGTGCCAGCAGTATGACAGCGAACTATGGCTACACCTTC. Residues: CASSMTANYGYTF.

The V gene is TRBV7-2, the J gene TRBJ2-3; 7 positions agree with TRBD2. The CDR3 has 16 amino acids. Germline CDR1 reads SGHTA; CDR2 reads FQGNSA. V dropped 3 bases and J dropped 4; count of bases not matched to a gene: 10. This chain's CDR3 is CASSFPLRAGSDTQYF. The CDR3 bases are TGTGCCAGCAGCTTTCCCCTCCGAGCGGGGTCAGATACGCAGTATTTT.

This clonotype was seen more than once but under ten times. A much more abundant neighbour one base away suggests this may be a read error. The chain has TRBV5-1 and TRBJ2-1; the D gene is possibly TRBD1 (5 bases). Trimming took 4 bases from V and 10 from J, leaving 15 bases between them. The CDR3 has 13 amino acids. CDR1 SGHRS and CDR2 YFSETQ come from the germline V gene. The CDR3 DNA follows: TGCGCCAGCAGCCTTACAGGATCCTACGAGCAGTTCTTC. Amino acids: CASSLTGSYEQFF. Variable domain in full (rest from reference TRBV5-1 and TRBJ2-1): KAGVTQTPRYLIKTRGQQVTLSCSPISGHRSVSWYQQTPGQGLQFLFEYFSETQRNKGNFPGRFSGRQFSNSRSEMNVSTLELGDSALYLCASSLTGSYEQFFGPGTRLTVL.

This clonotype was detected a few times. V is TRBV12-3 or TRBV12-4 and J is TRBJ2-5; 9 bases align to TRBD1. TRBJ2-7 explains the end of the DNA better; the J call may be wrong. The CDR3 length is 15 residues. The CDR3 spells CASSLRGQGSYEQYF. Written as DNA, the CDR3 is TGTGCCAGCAGTTTAAGGGGACAGGGTTCCTACGAGCAGTACTTC.

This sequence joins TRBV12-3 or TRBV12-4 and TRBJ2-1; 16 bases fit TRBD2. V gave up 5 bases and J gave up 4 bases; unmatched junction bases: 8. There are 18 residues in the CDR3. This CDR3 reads CASSPGTSGGAGYNEQFF. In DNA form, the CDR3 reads TGTGCCAGCAGTCCCGGGACTAGCGGGGGGGCCGGGTACAATGAGCAGTTCTTC.

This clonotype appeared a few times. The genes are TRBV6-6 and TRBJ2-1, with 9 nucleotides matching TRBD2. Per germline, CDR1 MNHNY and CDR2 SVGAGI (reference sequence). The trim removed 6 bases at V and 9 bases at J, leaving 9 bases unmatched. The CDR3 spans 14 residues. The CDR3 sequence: CASREIAGVSEQFF. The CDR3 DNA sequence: TGTGCCAGCAGGGAGATAGCGGGAGTTAGTGAGCAGTTCTTC.

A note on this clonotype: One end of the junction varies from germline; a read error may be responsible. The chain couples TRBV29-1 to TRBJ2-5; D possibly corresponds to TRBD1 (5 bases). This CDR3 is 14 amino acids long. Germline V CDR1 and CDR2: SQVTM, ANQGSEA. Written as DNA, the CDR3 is TGCAGCGTCGAAGAACAGGCCCCCCAAGAGACCCAGTACTTC. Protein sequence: CSVEEQAPQETQYF.

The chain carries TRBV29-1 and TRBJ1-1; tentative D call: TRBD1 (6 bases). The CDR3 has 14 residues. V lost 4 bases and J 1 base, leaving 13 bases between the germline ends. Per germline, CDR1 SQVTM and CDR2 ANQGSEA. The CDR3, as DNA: TGCAGCGTTGTAAAGGGGGGGTGGAACACTGAAGCTTTCTTT. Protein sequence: CSVVKGGWNTEAFF.

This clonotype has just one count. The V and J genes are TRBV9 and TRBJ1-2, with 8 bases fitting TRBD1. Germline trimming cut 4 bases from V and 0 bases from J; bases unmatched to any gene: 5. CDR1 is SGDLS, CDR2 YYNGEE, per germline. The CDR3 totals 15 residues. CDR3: CASSKDRVSNYGYTF. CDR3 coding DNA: TGTGCCAGCAGCAAGGACAGGGTTTCTAACTATGGCTACACCTTC.

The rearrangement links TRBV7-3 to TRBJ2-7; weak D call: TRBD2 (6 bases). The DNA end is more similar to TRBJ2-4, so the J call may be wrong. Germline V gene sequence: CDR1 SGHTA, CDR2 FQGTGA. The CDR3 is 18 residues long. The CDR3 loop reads CASSLTGAAELGGDIQYF. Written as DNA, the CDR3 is TGTGCCAGCAGCTTAACTGGGGCGGCGGAACTAGGCGGGGACATTCAGTACTTC.

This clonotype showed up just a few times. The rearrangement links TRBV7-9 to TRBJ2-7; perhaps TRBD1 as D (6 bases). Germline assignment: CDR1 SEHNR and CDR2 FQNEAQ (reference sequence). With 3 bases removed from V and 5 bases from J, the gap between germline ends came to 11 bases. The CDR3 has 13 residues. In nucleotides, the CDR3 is TGTGCCAGCAGCTTGTACCAGGGGAACGAGCAGTACTTC. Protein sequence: CASSLYQGNEQYF.

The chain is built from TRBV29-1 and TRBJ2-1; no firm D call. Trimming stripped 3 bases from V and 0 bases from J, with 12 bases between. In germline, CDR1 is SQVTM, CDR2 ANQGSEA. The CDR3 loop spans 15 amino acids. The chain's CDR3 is CSVDVAAPSYNEQFF. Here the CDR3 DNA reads TGCAGCGTTGATGTGGCCGCACCCTCCTACAATGAGCAGTTCTTC.

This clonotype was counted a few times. The CDR3 loop reads CASSLPARTDTQYF. Written as DNA, the CDR3 is TGTGCCAGCAGCTTACCTGCACGGACAGATACGCAGTATTTT. V gene TRBV7-9 combines with J gene TRBJ2-3; D not resolved. Germline loops: CDR1 SEHNR, CDR2 FQNEAQ (reference sequence). CDR3 length: 14 residues. Trimming took off 2 bases at V and 3 bases at J, with 9 bases between the two ends.

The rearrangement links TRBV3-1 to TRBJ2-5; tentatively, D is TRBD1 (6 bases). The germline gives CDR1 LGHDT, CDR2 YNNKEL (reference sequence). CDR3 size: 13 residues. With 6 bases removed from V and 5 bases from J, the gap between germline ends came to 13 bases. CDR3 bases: TGTGCCAGCAGACACAGGGTTCAGGAGACCCAGTACTTC. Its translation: CASRHRVQETQYF.

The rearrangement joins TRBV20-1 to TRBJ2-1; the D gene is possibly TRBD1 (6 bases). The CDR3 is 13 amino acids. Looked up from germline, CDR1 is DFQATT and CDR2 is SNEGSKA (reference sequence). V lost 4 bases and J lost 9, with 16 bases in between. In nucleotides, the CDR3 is TGCAGTGCTAAAAGGACAGCCTCCACTGAGCAGTTCTTC. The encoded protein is CSAKRTASTEQFF.

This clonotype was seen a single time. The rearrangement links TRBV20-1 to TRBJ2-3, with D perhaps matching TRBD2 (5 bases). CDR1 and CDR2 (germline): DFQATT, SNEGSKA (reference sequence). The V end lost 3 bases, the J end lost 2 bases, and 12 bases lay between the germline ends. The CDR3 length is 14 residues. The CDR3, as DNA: TGCAGTGCTAGTCCTTCGGGAAACACAGATACGCAGTATTTT. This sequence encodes CSASPSGNTDTQYF.

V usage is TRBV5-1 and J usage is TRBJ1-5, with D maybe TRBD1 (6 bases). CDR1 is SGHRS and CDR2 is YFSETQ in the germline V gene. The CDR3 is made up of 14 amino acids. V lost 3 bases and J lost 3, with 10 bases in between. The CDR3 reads CASSSGQNNQPQHF. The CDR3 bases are TGCGCCAGCAGCTCCGGACAGAACAATCAGCCCCAGCATTTT.

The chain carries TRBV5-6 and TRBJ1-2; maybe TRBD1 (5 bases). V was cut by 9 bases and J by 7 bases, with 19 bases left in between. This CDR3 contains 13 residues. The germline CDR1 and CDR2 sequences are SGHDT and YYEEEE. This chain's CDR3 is CATLPAGAAGYTF. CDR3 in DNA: TGTGCCACTCTCCCGGCCGGGGCGGCTGGCTACACCTTC.

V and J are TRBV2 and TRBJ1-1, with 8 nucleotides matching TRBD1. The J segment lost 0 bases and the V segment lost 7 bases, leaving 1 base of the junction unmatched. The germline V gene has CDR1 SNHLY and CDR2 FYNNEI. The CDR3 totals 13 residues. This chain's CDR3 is CASMGQVNTEAFF. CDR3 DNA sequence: TGTGCCAGCATGGGACAGGTGAACACTGAAGCTTTCTTT.

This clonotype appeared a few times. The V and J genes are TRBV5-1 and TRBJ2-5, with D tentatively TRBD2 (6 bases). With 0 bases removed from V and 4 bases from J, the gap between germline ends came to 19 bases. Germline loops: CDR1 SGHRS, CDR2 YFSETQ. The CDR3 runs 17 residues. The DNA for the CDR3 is TGCGCCAGCAGCTTGGTGGAGCGGGCGTCGAAAGCAGAGACCCAGTACTTC. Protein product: CASSLVERASKAETQYF.

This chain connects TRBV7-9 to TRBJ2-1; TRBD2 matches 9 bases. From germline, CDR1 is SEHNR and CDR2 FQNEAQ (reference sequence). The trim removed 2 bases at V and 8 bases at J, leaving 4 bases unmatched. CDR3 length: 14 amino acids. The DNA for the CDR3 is TGTGCCAGCAGCTTACTTAGCGGGGGCCATGAGCAGTTCTTC. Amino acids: CASSLLSGGHEQFF.

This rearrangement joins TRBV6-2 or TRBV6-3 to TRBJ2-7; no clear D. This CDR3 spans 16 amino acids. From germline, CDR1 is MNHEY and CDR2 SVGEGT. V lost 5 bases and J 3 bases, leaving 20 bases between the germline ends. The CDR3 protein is CASSIYPDGFYYEQYF. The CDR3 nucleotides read TGTGCCAGCAGTATCTACCCGGACGGGTTCTACTACGAGCAGTACTTC.